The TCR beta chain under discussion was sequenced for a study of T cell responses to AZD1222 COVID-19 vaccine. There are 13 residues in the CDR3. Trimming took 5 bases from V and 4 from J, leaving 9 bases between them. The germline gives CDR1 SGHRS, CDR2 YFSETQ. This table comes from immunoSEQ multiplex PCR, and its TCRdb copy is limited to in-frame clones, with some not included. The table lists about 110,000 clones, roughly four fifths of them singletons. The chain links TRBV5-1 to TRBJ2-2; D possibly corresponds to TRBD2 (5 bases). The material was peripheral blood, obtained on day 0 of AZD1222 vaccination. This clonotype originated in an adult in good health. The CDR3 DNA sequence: TGCGCCAGCAGGGTGGGAGTCACCGGGGAGCTGTTTTTT. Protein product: CASRVGVTGELFF.